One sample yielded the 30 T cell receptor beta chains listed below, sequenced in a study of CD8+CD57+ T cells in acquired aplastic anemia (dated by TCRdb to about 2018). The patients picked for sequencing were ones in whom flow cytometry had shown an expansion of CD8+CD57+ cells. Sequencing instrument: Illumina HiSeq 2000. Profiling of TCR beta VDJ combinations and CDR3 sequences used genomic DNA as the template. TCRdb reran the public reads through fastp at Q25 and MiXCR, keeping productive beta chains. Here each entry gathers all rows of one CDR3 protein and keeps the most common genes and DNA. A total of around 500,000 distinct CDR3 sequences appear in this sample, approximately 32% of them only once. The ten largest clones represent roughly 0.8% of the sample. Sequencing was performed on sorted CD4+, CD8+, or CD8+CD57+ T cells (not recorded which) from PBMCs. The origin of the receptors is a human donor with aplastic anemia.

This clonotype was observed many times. The CDR3 DNA follows: TGTGCCAGCAGTGTTAGGACAGGAACGTCTGAAGCTTTCTTT. Translated, it gives CASSVRTGTSEAFF. This chain links TRBV2 with TRBJ1-1; 7 bases align to TRBD1. Looked up from germline, CDR1 is SNHLY and CDR2 is FYNNEI. Unmatched junction bases numbered 8, after V lost 4 bases and J lost 6 bases. CDR3 length: 14 amino acids.

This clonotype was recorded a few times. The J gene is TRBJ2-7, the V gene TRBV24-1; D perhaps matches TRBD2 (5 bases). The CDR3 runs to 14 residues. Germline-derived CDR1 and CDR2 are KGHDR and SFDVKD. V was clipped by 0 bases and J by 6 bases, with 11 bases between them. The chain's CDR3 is CATSDLQMAGEQYF. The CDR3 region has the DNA TGTGCCACCAGTGATTTGCAAATGGCGGGCGAGCAGTACTTC.

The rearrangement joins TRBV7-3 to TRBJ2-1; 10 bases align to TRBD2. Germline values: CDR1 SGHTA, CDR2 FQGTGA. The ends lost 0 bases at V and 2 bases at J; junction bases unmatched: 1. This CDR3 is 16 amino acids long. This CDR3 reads CASSLTLAGAYNEQFF. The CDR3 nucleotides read TGTGCCAGCAGCTTAACCCTAGCGGGAGCCTACAATGAGCAGTTCTTC.

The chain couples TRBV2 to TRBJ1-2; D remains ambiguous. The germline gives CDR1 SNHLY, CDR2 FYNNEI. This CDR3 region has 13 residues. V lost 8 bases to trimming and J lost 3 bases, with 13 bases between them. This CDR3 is CASSPEADYGYTF. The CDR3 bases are TGTGCCAGCTCACCAGAGGCAGACTATGGCTACACCTTC.

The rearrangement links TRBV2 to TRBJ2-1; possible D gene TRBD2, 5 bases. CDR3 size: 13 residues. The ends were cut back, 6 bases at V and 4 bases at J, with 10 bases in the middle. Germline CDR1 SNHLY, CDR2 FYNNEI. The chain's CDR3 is CASREGPYNEQFF. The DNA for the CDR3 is TGTGCCAGCAGAGAGGGTCCTTACAATGAGCAGTTCTTC. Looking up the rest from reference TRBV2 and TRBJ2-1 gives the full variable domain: EPEVTQTPSHQVTQMGQEVILRCVPISNHLYFYWYRQILGQKVEFLVSFYNNEISEKSEIFDDQFSVERPDGSNFTLKIRSTKLEDSAMYFCASREGPYNEQFFGPGTRLTVL.

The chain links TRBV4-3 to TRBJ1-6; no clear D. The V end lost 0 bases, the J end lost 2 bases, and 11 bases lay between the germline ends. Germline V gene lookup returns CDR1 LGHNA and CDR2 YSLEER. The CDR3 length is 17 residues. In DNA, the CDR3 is TGCGCCAGCAGCCAAGAGGAGCGGGCCCCCTATAATTCACCCCTCCACTTT. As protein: CASSQEERAPYNSPLHF.

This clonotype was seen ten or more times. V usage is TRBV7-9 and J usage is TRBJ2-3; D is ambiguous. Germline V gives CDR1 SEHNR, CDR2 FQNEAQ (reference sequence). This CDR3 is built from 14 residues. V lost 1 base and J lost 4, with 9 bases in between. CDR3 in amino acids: CASSLDRAPDTQYF. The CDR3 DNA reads TGTGCCAGCAGCTTAGATCGGGCCCCAGATACGCAGTATTTT.

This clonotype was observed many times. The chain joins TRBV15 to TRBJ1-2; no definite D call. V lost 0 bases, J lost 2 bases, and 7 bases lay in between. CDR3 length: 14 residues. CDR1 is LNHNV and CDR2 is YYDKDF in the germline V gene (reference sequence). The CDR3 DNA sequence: TGTGCCACCAGCAGAGATGTACGAAACTATGGCTACACCTTC. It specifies CATSRDVRNYGYTF.

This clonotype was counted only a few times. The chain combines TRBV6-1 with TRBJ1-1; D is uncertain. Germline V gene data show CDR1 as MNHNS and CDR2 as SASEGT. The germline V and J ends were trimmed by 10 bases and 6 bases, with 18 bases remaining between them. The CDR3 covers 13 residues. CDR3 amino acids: CATIASTGSEAFF. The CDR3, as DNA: TGTGCCACGATCGCCTCAACGGGCTCTGAAGCTTTCTTT.

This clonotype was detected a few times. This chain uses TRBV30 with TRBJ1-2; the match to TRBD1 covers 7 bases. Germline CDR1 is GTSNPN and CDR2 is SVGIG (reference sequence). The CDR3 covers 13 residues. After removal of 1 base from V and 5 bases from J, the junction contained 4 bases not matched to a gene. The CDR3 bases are TGTGCCTGGAGTGCTTGGACAGGTTATGGCTACACCTTC. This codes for CAWSAWTGYGYTF.

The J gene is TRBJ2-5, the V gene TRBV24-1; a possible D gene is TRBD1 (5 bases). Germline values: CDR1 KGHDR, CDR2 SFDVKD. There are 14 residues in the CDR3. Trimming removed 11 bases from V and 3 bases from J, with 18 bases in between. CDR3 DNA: TGTGCCAGCAGCCCCTGGGGCAAAGAAGAGACCCAGTACTTC. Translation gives CASSPWGKEETQYF.

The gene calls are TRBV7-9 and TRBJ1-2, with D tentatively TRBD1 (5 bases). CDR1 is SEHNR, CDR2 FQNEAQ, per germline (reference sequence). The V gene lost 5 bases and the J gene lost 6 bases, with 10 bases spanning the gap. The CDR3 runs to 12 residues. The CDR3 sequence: CASSPRENGYTF. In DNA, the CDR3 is TGTGCCAGCAGCCCCAGGGAAAATGGCTACACCTTC.

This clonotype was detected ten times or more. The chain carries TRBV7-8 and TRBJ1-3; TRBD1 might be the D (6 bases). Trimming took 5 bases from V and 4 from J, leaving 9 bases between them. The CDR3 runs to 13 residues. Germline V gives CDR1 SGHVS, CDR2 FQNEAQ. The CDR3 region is CASSAGQGNTIYF. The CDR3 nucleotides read TGTGCCAGCAGCGCTGGACAGGGAAACACCATATATTTT.

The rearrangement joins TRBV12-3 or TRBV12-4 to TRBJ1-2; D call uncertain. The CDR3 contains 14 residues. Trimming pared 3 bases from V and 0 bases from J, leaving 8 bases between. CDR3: CASSLTKTNYGYTF. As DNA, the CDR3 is TGTGCCAGCAGTTTGACGAAAACTAACTATGGCTACACCTTC.

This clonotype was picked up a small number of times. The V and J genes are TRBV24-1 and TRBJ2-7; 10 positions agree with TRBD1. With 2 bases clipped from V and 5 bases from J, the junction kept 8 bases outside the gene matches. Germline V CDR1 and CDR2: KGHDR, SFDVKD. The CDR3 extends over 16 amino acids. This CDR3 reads CATSDSADRGYHEQYF. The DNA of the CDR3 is TGTGCCACCAGTGATTCCGCGGACAGGGGGTATCACGAGCAGTACTTC.

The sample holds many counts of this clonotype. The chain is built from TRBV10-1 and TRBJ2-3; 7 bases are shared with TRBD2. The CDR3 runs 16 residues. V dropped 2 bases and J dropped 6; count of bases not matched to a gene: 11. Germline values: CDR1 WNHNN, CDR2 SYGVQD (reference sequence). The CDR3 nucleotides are TGCGCCAGCAGTGAGGGTCTAGCGGCCAGCCTCGATACGCAGTATTTT. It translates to CASSEGLAASLDTQYF.

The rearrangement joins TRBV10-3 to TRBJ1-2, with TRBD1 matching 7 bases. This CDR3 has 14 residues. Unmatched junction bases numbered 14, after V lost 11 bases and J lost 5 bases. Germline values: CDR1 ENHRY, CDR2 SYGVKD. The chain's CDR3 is CASAGTAVGYGYTF. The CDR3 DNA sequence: TGTGCCTCTGCCGGGACAGCGGTCGGATATGGCTACACCTTC.

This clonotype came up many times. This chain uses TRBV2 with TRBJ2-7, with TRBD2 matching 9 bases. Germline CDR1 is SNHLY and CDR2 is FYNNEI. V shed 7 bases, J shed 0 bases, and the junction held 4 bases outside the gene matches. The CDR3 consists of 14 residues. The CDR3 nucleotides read TGTGCCAGCATTTCTAGCGGGGCCTCCTACGAGCAGTACTTC. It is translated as CASISSGASYEQYF.

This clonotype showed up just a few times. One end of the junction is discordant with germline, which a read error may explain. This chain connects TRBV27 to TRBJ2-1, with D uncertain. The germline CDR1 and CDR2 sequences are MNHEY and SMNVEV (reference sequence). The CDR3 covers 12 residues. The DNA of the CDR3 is TGTGCCAGCAGTTTATCCTCCAATGAGCAGTTCTTC. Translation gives CASSLSSNEQFF.

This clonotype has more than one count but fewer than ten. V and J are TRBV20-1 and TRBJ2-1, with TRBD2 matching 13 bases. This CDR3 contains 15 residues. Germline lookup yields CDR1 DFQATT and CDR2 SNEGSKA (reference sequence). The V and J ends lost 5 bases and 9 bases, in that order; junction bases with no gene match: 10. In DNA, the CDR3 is TGCAGTGCTTCTCGACTAGCGGGGGGCAAGGTTGAGCAGTTCTTC. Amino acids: CSASRLAGGKVEQFF.

CDR3 sequence (DNA): TGTGCCAGCAGCTCCCCCCGGAGCACAGATACGCAGTATTTT. It translates to CASSSPRSTDTQYF. This chain uses TRBV7-2 with TRBJ2-3; no firm D call. Germline V gene data show CDR1 as SGHTA and CDR2 as FQGNSA. V lost 4 bases and J lost 0, with 8 bases in between. CDR3 length equals 14 residues. Full variable domain (outside the CDR3, taken from reference TRBV7-2 and TRBJ2-3): GAGVSQSPSNKVTEKGKDVELRCDPISGHTALYWYRQSLGQGLEFLIYFQGNSAPDKSGLPSDRFSAERTGGSVSTLTIQRTQQEDSAVYLCASSSPRSTDTQYFGPGTRLTVL.

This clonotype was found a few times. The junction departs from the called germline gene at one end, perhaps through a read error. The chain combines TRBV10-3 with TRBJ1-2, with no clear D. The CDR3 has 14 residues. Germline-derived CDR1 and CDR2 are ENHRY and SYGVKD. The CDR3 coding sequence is TGTGCCAGCAGTATTCTGGACGGCGTTATGGGCTACACCTTC. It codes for CASSILDGVMGYTF.

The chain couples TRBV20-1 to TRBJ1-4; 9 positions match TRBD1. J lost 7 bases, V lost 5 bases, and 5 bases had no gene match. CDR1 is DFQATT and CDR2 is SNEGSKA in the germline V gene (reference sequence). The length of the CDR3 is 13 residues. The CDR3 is CSAGDRVREKLFF. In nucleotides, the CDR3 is TGCAGTGCTGGGGACAGGGTCCGTGAAAAACTGTTTTTT.

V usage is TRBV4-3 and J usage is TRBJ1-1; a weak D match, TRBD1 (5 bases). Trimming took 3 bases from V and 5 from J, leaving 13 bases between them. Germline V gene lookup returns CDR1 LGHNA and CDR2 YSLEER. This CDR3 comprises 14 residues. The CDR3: CASSQAGWETEAFF. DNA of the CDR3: TGCGCCAGCAGCCAGGCAGGGTGGGAGACTGAAGCTTTCTTT.

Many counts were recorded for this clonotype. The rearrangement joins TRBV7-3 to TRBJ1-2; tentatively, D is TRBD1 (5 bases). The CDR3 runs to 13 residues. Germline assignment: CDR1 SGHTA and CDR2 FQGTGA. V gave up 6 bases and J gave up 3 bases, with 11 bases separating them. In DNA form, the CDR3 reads TGTGCCAGCAGTACCGGGACGGACTATGGCTACACCTTC. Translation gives CASSTGTDYGYTF.

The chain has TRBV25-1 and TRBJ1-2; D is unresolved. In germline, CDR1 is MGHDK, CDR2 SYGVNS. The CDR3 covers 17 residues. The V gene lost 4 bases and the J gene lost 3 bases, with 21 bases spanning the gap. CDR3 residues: CASSAAVSQEPYYGYTF. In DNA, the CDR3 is TGTGCCAGCAGTGCTGCGGTGTCGCAAGAACCATACTATGGCTACACCTTC.

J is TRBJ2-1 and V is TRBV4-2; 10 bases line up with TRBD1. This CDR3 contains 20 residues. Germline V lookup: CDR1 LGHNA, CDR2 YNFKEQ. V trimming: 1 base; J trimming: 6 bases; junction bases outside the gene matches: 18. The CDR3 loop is CASSQVGQGTGVGTRNEQFF. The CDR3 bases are TGTGCCAGCAGCCAAGTGGGACAGGGGACGGGGGTAGGAACGCGCAATGAGCAGTTCTTC.

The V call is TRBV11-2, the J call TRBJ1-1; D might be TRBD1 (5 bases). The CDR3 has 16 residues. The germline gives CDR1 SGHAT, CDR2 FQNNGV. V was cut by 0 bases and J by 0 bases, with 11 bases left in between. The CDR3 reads CASSLERGRMNTEAFF. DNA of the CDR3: TGTGCCAGCAGCTTAGAAAGGGGACGAATGAACACTGAAGCTTTCTTT.

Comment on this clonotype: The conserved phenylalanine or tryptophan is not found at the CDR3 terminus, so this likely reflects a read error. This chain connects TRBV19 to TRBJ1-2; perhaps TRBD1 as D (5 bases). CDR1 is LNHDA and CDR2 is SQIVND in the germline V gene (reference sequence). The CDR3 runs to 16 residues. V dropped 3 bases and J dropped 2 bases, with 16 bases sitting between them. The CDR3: CASSIGVRTLNYGYTL. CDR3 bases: TGTGCCAGTAGTATTGGCGTCCGGACACTAAACTATGGCTACACCCTC.

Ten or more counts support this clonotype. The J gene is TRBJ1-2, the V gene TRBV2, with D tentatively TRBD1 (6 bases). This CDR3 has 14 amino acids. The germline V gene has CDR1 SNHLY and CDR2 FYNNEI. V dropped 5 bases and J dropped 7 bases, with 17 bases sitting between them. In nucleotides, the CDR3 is TGTGCCAGCAGTCTAACTAACAGGGTCGGTGGCTACACCTTC. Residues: CASSLTNRVGGYTF.